Below, one T cell receptor beta chain is given with its context. Antigen specificity is unknown. This record comes from a study of CD8+CD57+ T cells in acquired aplastic anemia. Study-wide context: Yields of DNA that came from sorted CD4+ and CD8+ cells averaged roughly 3.3 ug.

CDR1 is MGHRA, CDR2 YSYEKL, per germline. V was trimmed by 5 bases and J by 7 bases, leaving 20 bases between them. The CDR3 spans 15 residues. Overall study results and limits: Patient and control CD8+ Simpson's diversity was not significantly different. Patients and controls shared twenty-nine CD8+ CDR3 sequences, highly expressed in patients.

Genomic DNA, the template, was used for profiling of the TCR beta VDJ and CDR3. TCRdb fed the reads into MiXCR, producing one record per CDR3 protein. The sample has about 220,000 distinct CDR3 sequences; roughly 33% are singletons. Input material: sorted CD4+, CD8+, or CD8+CD57+ T cells (not recorded which) from PBMCs. This clonotype was sampled from a human donor in good health, serving as a control. J is TRBJ2-5 and V is TRBV4-1, with D perhaps TRBD1 or TRBD2 (5 bases each). In DNA, the CDR3 is TGCGCCAGCAGCACGCCGGGACCCGCGTCGGGGACCCAGTACTTC. Translation: CASSTPGPASGTQYF.